Given below is one TCR beta chain in context. Germline-derived CDR1 and CDR2 are MNHNS and SASEGT. Trimming shortened V by 2 bases and J by 0 bases, and 11 bases separated the two germline ends. The CDR3 is 17 amino acids. The data derive from a study of blood T cell repertoires in COVID-19. Turning to the study itself: Both acute and convalescent COVID-19 samples were obtained from the United States, Italy and Spain. Sample material is recorded as cDNA or gDNA derived from T cells, B-cell-depleted T cells, or PBMCs.

How the authors handled the data: Amplification with reference gene primers provided the estimates of nucleated cell counts. Here immunoSEQ multiplex PCR was the method, and the copy in TCRdb shows in-frame clones only, minus some. Clone size and the V and J calls come from that table; the DNA yielded D and trimming. The sample contains around 130,000 clones, roughly four fifths of which appear only once. The specimen was peripheral blood. The rearrangement joins TRBV6-1 to TRBJ1-6; a possible D gene is TRBD1 (6 bases). The clonotype originates from a human donor in a cohort sampled during active COVID-19. The CDR3 protein is CASSEYTGSSYNSPLHF. For the CDR3, the DNA is TGTGCCAGCAGTGAATATACAGGGAGCTCCTATAATTCACCCCTCCACTTT.